These 32 T cell receptor beta chains came from one sample sequenced in a study of graft-versus-host responses after intestinal transplantation. Which antigens these TCRs recognize remains unknown. TCRdb's copy holds only in-frame clones and misses some; the assay was immunoSEQ multiplex PCR. Of about 100,000 clones listed, less than 90% are singletons. Sequencing was performed on unstimulated CD4+ T cells sorted from spleen or lymph node cells, taken before transplant. Receptors were obtained from a human donor who was the organ donor for an intestinal transplant.

This rearrangement joins TRBV7-2 to TRBJ1-1; 8 bases agree with TRBD1. V gave up 1 base and J gave up 4 bases; unmatched junction bases: 8. From germline, CDR1 is SGHTA and CDR2 FQGNSA. The CDR3 is 16 residues long. CDR3 protein: CASSLVGTTGATEAFF. The DNA for the CDR3 is TGTGCCAGCAGCTTAGTTGGGACGACAGGGGCCACTGAAGCTTTCTTT.

The rearrangement joins TRBV18 to TRBJ2-5; 7 positions match TRBD1. CDR3 length: 15 residues. The germline CDR1 and CDR2 sequences are KGHSH and LQKENI. V shed 0 bases and J 0 bases; nucleotides not matched to a gene: 1. In DNA form, the CDR3 reads TGTGCCAGCTCACCACCGGGACAGTACCAAGAGACCCAGTACTTC. It encodes CASSPPGQYQETQYF.

The chain links TRBV5-1 to TRBJ2-3; D is unresolved. CDR3 length equals 13 residues. The germline V gene has CDR1 SGHRS and CDR2 YFSETQ. Deletions cut 4 bases from V and 4 bases from J, with 10 bases between. This CDR3 is CASSLSISDTQYF. The CDR3 DNA follows: TGCGCCAGCAGCCTGTCTATCTCAGATACGCAGTATTTT.

This chain joins TRBV2 and TRBJ2-7, with unresolved D. Germline V gives CDR1 SNHLY, CDR2 FYNNEI. V gave up 7 bases and J gave up 1 base, with 11 bases separating them. CDR3 length: 13 residues. The CDR3 sequence: CASIRQISYEQYF. CDR3 DNA: TGTGCCAGCATCCGGCAGATATCCTACGAGCAGTACTTC.

This clone was observed once. The chain recombines TRBV9 with TRBJ1-1, with a possible D match to TRBD1 (6 bases). The CDR3 loop spans 14 amino acids. Germline CDR1 and CDR2: SGDLS and YYNGEE. Deletions cut 3 bases from V and 0 bases from J, with 9 bases between. The DNA of the CDR3 is TGTGCCAGCAGCGCGGGACAAATGAACACTGAAGCTTTCTTT. As protein: CASSAGQMNTEAFF.

The chain links TRBV13 to TRBJ1-2, with D unclear. Germline CDR1 reads PRHDT; CDR2 reads FYEKMQ (reference sequence). The CDR3 has 11 amino acids. V gave up 6 bases and J gave up 8 bases, with 10 bases separating them. The CDR3 bases are TGTGCCAGCAGTAATAGACGGGGCTACACCTTC. It is translated as CASSNRRGYTF.

The rearrangement links TRBV7-2 to TRBJ2-7; TRBD2 matches 11 bases. J was trimmed by 3 bases and V by 1 base; bases with no gene match: 14. Germline V lookup: CDR1 SGHTA, CDR2 FQGNSA. The length of the CDR3 is 19 residues. CDR3 residues: CASSLVMRSGLAGLYEQYF. CDR3 nucleotides: TGTGCCAGCAGCTTAGTGATGAGGTCCGGACTAGCGGGCCTCTACGAGCAGTACTTC. Full variable domain (remainder filled in from reference TRBV7-2 and TRBJ2-7): GAGVSQSPSNKVTEKGKDVELRCDPISGHTALYWYRQSLGQGLEFLIYFQGNSAPDKSGLPSDRFSAERTGGSVSTLTIQRTQQEDSAVYLCASSLVMRSGLAGLYEQYFGPGTRLTVT.

This sequence joins TRBV20-1 and TRBJ2-5; D is ambiguous. CDR3 length: 10 amino acids. V lost 7 bases and J lost 7, with 10 bases in between. Germline-derived CDR1 and CDR2 are DFQATT and SNEGSKA (reference sequence). The CDR3 here is CSVVGATQYF. CDR3 coding DNA: TGCAGTGTAGTAGGTGCGACCCAGTACTTC.

The CDR3 DNA sequence: TGCAGTGTCAGTAGGGCAGATACGCAGTATTTT. Amino acids: CSVSRADTQYF. J is TRBJ2-3 and V is TRBV20-1; D gene uncertain. V shed 7 bases and J shed 4 bases, with 9 bases lying between them. Germline CDR1 and CDR2: DFQATT and SNEGSKA (reference sequence). The length of the CDR3 is 11 residues.

The genes are TRBV6-1 and TRBJ1-6, with TRBD1 matching 7 bases. The length of the CDR3 is 19 residues. From germline, CDR1 is MNHNS and CDR2 SASEGT. V lost 2 bases and J lost 3; bases outside the gene matches: 13. The CDR3 spells CASSELGYRGPSYNSPLHF. The CDR3 region has the DNA TGTGCCAGCAGTGAACTAGGGTACAGGGGCCCAAGCTATAATTCACCCCTCCACTTT.

The chain carries TRBV29-1 and TRBJ1-4, with D maybe TRBD1 (5 bases). The CDR3 covers 13 residues. V dropped 7 bases and J dropped 1 base, with 10 bases sitting between them. The germline V gene encodes CDR1 SQVTM and CDR2 ANQGSEA. The CDR3 spells CSGSQGTNEKLFF. CDR3 DNA: TGCAGCGGGTCCCAGGGAACTAATGAAAAACTGTTTTTT.

The CDR3 DNA reads as TGTGCCAGCATTGGGGGGAGGCGCGAGCAGTACTTC. Translation: CASIGGRREQYF. The chain joins TRBV6-1 to TRBJ2-7; a possible D gene is TRBD2 (6 bases). V lost 7 bases and J lost 6, with 13 bases in between. Germline V gene sequence: CDR1 MNHNS, CDR2 SASEGT. CDR3 length: 12 residues.

This clone was seen more than once but under ten times. Other nucleotide sequences in the sample specify the same CDR3. The chain has TRBV7-2 and TRBJ2-7, with no clear D. The CDR3 is 11 amino acids. V lost 5 bases and J 0 bases, leaving 2 bases between the germline ends. Germline CDR1 and CDR2: SGHTA and FQGNSA. The CDR3 region is CASSPSYEQYF. Here the CDR3 DNA reads TGTGCCAGCAGCCCCTCCTACGAGCAGTACTTC.

The V and J genes are TRBV5-6 and TRBJ2-2, with 7 bases identical to TRBD1. In germline, CDR1 is SGHDT, CDR2 YYEEEE. This CDR3 comprises 16 residues. V shed 4 bases, J shed 6 bases, and the junction held 12 bases outside the gene matches. The CDR3 DNA reads as TGTGCCAGCAGCACCTATAAGGGACAGTGGCCCGGGGAGCTGTTTTTT. It translates to CASSTYKGQWPGELFF.

V gene TRBV5-1 combines with J gene TRBJ2-7; 10 nucleotides line up with TRBD2. CDR1 and CDR2 from the germline V gene are SGHRS and YFSETQ. V shed 0 bases, J shed 7 bases, and the junction held 13 bases outside the gene matches. The CDR3 sequence is 17 residues long. The CDR3 loop is CASSLDGLAGAPGEQYF. CDR3 sequence (DNA): TGCGCCAGCAGCTTGGATGGGCTAGCGGGGGCGCCGGGGGAGCAGTACTTC.

Here the CDR3 DNA reads TGTGCCAGCAGCCCTCGACGGACAAGCTCCTACGAGCAGTACTTC. Translated: CASSPRRTSSYEQYF. The chain combines TRBV6-1 with TRBJ2-5; D might be TRBD1 (5 bases). The tail of the sequence fits TRBJ2-7 better, so the J call may be wrong. Germline CDR1 reads MNHNS; CDR2 reads SASEGT. The CDR3 consists of 15 residues.

The chain is built from TRBV2 and TRBJ1-6; TRBD1 matches 9 bases. Germline V gives CDR1 SNHLY, CDR2 FYNNEI. V lost 5 bases to trimming and J lost 9 bases; unmatched junction nucleotides: 8. This CDR3 contains 15 residues. CDR3 DNA: TGTGCCAGCAGTTCAGACAGGGGGGTACTTTCACCCCTCCACTTT. Translation: CASSSDRGVLSPLHF.

The DNA for the CDR3 is TGTGCCAGCTCACCGGTCAGCGGGTCAGGCACAGATACGCAGTATTTT. It is translated as CASSPVSGSGTDTQYF. The chain joins TRBV18 to TRBJ2-3, with D perhaps TRBD2 (6 bases). The CDR3 spans 16 residues. With 3 bases removed from V and 1 base from J, the gap between germline ends came to 14 bases. Germline V gene sequence: CDR1 KGHSH, CDR2 LQKENI.

V and J are TRBV11-2 and TRBJ2-7; D not certain. This CDR3 spans 14 amino acids. The germline V and J ends were trimmed by 3 bases and 3 bases, with 12 bases remaining between them. CDR1 is SGHAT, CDR2 FQNNGV, per germline. CDR3 in DNA: TGTGCCAGCAGCTTTAGAGGAAAATTCTACGAGCAGTACTTC. Translating it yields CASSFRGKFYEQYF.

The chain couples TRBV4-1 to TRBJ1-2; D is ambiguous. The ends were cut back, 0 bases at V and 3 bases at J, with 14 bases in the middle. Germline loops: CDR1 MGHRA, CDR2 YSYEKL. The CDR3 is 16 amino acids. The CDR3 sequence is CASSQDLAVFYYGYTF. The DNA of the CDR3 is TGCGCCAGCAGCCAAGATCTGGCCGTCTTCTACTATGGCTACACCTTC.

V usage is TRBV28 and J usage is TRBJ2-7, with D perhaps matching TRBD1 (6 bases). V was cut by 6 bases and J by 1 base, with 16 bases left in between. The CDR3 consists of 15 residues. Germline V gives CDR1 MDHEN, CDR2 SYDVKM. CDR3 sequence: CASSPRAGASYEQYF. Written as DNA, the CDR3 is TGTGCCAGCAGCCCTCGAGCAGGGGCGTCCTACGAGCAGTACTTC.

This chain links TRBV7-9 with TRBJ1-2; TRBD1 aligns across 9 bases. This CDR3 spans 14 amino acids. J gave up 8 bases and V 3 bases, and 7 bases lay outside the gene matches. From germline, CDR1 is SEHNR and CDR2 FQNEAQ (reference sequence). The CDR3 DNA reads TGTGCCAGCAGCTTTCAACAGGGGGCAGGCGGCTACACCTTC. It specifies CASSFQQGAGGYTF.

The rearrangement links TRBV5-4 to TRBJ1-1; the D is unclear. The CDR3 sequence is 14 residues long. V gave up 0 bases and J gave up 0 bases, with 6 bases separating them. Looked up from germline, CDR1 is SGHNT and CDR2 is YYREEE (reference sequence). The CDR3 region has the DNA TGTGCCAGCAGCTTGGACAGCATGAACACTGAAGCTTTCTTT. Protein: CASSLDSMNTEAFF.

V gene TRBV7-2 combines with J gene TRBJ1-2; maybe TRBD1 (5 bases). From germline, CDR1 is SGHTA and CDR2 FQGNSA. The ends were cut back, 3 bases at V and 0 bases at J, with 14 bases in the middle. The CDR3 covers 16 residues. DNA of the CDR3: TGTGCCAGCAGCTTTGTCGGTGCGGGACCTAACTATGGCTACACCTTC. It yields the protein CASSFVGAGPNYGYTF.

The genes are TRBV5-6 and TRBJ2-5; D is undetermined. V lost 0 bases to trimming and J lost 0 bases, with 6 bases between them. CDR1 is SGHDT, CDR2 YYEEEE, per germline. This CDR3 has 14 residues. In DNA form, the CDR3 reads TGTGCCAGCAGCTTGGTCCTGTACCAAGAGACCCAGTACTTC. As protein: CASSLVLYQETQYF.

This chain uses TRBV5-4 with TRBJ1-4, with 7 bases that match TRBD1. There are 15 residues in the CDR3. CDR1 and CDR2 from the germline V gene are SGHNT and YYREEE (reference sequence). V lost 4 bases to trimming and J lost 5 bases; unmatched junction nucleotides: 8. CDR3 region: CASSRWAGGNEKLFF. In DNA, the CDR3 is TGTGCCAGCAGCCGGTGGGCAGGGGGAAATGAAAAACTGTTTTTT.

As to this clone: The germline gene is not matched at one end of the junction; a read error may be the cause. The V call is TRBV28, the J call TRBJ1-2; D possibly corresponds to TRBD1 (6 bases). The CDR3 spans 14 residues. Germline V gene data show CDR1 as MDHEN and CDR2 as SYDVKM. CDR3: CASTLRGDYYGYTF. The DNA for the CDR3 is TGTGCCAGCACTTTAAGGGGGGACTACTATGGCTACACCTTC.

This sequence joins TRBV6-6 and TRBJ1-1; D not resolved. The CDR3 runs to 15 residues. Looked up from germline, CDR1 is MNHNY and CDR2 is SVGAGI (reference sequence). The V end lost 5 bases, the J end lost 1 base, and 14 bases lay between the germline ends. The CDR3 DNA follows: TGTGCCAGCAGTGATAACCGACCGGGGAACACTGAAGCTTTCTTT. Translating it yields CASSDNRPGNTEAFF.

This chain uses TRBV6-5 with TRBJ1-2; tentative D call: TRBD1 (5 bases). The CDR3 contains 14 residues. Trimming pared 11 bases from V and 4 bases from J, leaving 20 bases between. CDR1 and CDR2 (germline): MNHEY, SVGAGI. The CDR3 DNA is TGTGCCGCCAAGGGAGAGGGGAAGGTCTATGGCTACACCTTC. The encoded protein is CAAKGEGKVYGYTF.

This rearrangement joins TRBV4-2 to TRBJ2-7; 7 nucleotides line up with TRBD2. The CDR3 consists of 13 residues. Germline assignment: CDR1 LGHNA and CDR2 YNFKEQ. V dropped 6 bases and J dropped 2; count of bases not matched to a gene: 4. CDR3 sequence (DNA): TGTGCCAGCAGGGGCGGGGGAACCTACGAGCAGTACTTC. Residues: CASRGGGTYEQYF.

This sequence joins TRBV7-2 and TRBJ1-1; tentatively, D is TRBD1 (5 bases). The CDR3 runs to 12 residues. The germline V and J ends were trimmed by 7 bases and 8 bases, with 14 bases remaining between them. Germline values: CDR1 SGHTA, CDR2 FQGNSA. CDR3 amino acids: CASILQRTEAFF. Here the CDR3 DNA reads TGTGCCAGCATTTTACAGCGGACAGAAGCTTTCTTT.

V gene TRBV5-1 combines with J gene TRBJ2-6; D might be TRBD2 (5 bases). V was pared by 1 base and J by 1 base, with 9 bases between. Germline V gene data show CDR1 as SGHRS and CDR2 as YFSETQ. This CDR3 contains 16 residues. This CDR3 reads CASSLSGGSGANVLTF. The CDR3 nucleotides are TGCGCCAGCAGCTTGAGTGGCGGGTCTGGGGCCAACGTCCTGACTTTC.